This note documents a single T cell receptor (beta chain) sequence. TCRdb processed the 5' RACE reads anew with MiXCR; each CDR3 protein has one entry. The sample yields approximately 150,000 distinct CDR3 sequences, 19% seen once. Trimming pared 2 bases from V and 1 base from J, leaving 12 bases between. Germline CDR1 KGHSH, CDR2 LQKENI. CDR3 length: 15 residues. The data were obtained in a study of T-cell memory formation after mild COVID-19. Sequenced input: PBMCs or a T cell subset sorted from them (not recorded which). This TCR came from an adult woman who had mild COVID-19 (a few samples of this study predate the infection). Cell type and time point are not known. J is TRBJ2-7 and V is TRBV18, with a tentative D call TRBD2 (6 bases). The CDR3 coding sequence is TGTGCCAGCTCACCAGGACTATACCCTTCCTACGAGCAGTACTTC. This gives the protein CASSPGLYPSYEQYF.